The source of this T cell receptor (beta chain) is a study of blood T cells in healthy people across ages. About the research overall: Template-switching capture recovered about one barcoded beta molecule per two T cells.

The CDR3 covers 14 residues. Trimming shortened V by 5 bases and J by 1 base, and 11 bases separated the two germline ends. Together with a sample-barcoded 5' primer, a J-beta primer mix was included in a second PCR lasting about 7 to 11 cycles. TCRdb reanalysed the 5' RACE reads using MiXCR and keeps one entry per CDR3 protein. The sample contains around 1.5 million distinct CDR3 sequences, 40% to 50% of which appear only once. Findings and limits, study-wide: Older individuals had lower TCR beta diversity per million T cells (the decline was roughly linear).

Points on this clonotype: What it recognizes is unknown.

This clonotype originated in a woman under 30 in good health. The specimen was blood. The chain links TRBV12-3 or TRBV12-4 to TRBJ1-1; D remains ambiguous. The CDR3: CASSPNSGNTEAFF. DNA of the CDR3: TGTGCCAGCAGTCCCAATAGTGGGAACACTGAAGCTTTCTTT.